This T cell receptor beta chain was captured in a study of T cell repertoires in cytomegalovirus infection (dated by TCRdb to between 2018 and 2021). About the full investigation: Recently identified HLA-C-restricted CMV epitopes, whose presentation resists viral immunomodulation, were targeted by peptide stimulations together with well-studied HLA-B-restricted epitopes. Because public TCR beta signatures pointed to carriage of CMV infection together with the matching HLA type, the HLA type of each donor mattered for the analysis.

This clonotype has more than one count but fewer than ten. There is no known antigen for this receptor. Base-call qualities are not available, and no considerably larger clone is one nucleotide away. The intended sense of this specimen's treatment or condition label: in vitro stimulation with specific CMV peptide epitopes to enrich CMV-specific T cells. Broad study findings and their caveats: In both this cohort and an independent roughly 350-donor cohort, the cumulative frequency of public TCR beta family members distinguished carriers of CMV infection plus the relevant HLA type. The ex vivo response was dominated by HLA-C-restricted CMV-specific TCR beta clonotypes, which also provided the single most frequent clonotype in two of eight donors.

At the junction V is shortened by 5 bases and J by 7 bases, with 17 bases in between. The CDR1 and CDR2 encoded by the germline V gene (reference sequence) are SGHAT and FQDESV. The CDR3, from cysteine to phenylalanine, totals 15 residues. Just CDR3 DNA is preserved here, 45 bases in frame from base 1. Sequenced on an Illumina HiSeq 1500. TCRdb's own reprocessing of the public reads used fastp at Q25 and MiXCR and kept productive beta chains. Rows with one shared CDR3 protein collapse into an entry with the most common genes and DNA. A total of some 940,000 distinct CDR3 sequences appear in this sample, around 31% of them only once. The top ten clones comprise 11% to 15% of the sample.

The receptor chain draws on TRBV11-1 and TRBJ1-4; perhaps TRBD1 is the D gene, with 5 bases matching. The origin of this receptor is a human donor in good health (CMV status not recorded). Some clones in this sample may be carry-over from other donors' samples. Source: cultured CD8+ T cells from PBMCs, taken from culture after CMV antigen stimulation. At the DNA level, the sequence is TGTGCCAGCAGCAAGGGACCCGCGAGGGGTGAAAAACTGTTTTTT. The resulting protein is CASSKGPARGEKLFF.